The 24 T cell receptor beta chains reported below all come from one sample, sequenced in a study of regulatory T cells in long-lasting Graves disease. Sample time point: newly diagnosed GD, antithyroid drugs for less than 3 months. RNA isolated from PBMCs was used to make the TCR library. The authors built TCR beta libraries using iRepertoire HTBI primers and Arm-PCR of CDR3 regions. TCRdb itself ran the multiplex PCR reads through MiXCR, one entry per CDR3 protein. The repertoire holds almost 450,000 distinct CDR3 sequences, with about 16% as singletons. These records were also assigned to another study, of T cells in Graves' hyperthyroidism and ophthalmopathy.

The sample was peripheral blood mononuclear cells (PBMCs), taken at new diagnosis, from a patient treated with antithyroid drugs. These receptors all stem from a woman under 40 with Graves disease.

Many counts were recorded for this clonotype. V usage is TRBV20-1 and J usage is TRBJ2-5; perhaps D is TRBD1 or TRBD2 (5 bases each). V lost 5 bases to trimming and J lost 5 bases, with 12 bases between them. CDR3 length: 12 residues. Germline loops: CDR1 DFQATT, CDR2 SNEGSKA (reference sequence). CDR3: CSAPWGGETQYF. In nucleotides, the CDR3 is TGCAGTGCTCCCTGGGGCGGGGAGACCCAGTACTTC.

Many counts were recorded for this clonotype. The CDR3 spells CASSEIARGEQFF. CDR3 bases: TGTGCCAGCAGTGAGATCGCGCGCGGTGAGCAGTTCTTC. The chain joins TRBV6-1 to TRBJ2-1; no clear D. This CDR3 is built from 13 residues. Trimming left V 3 bases short and J 9 bases short, with 12 bases between. The germline gives CDR1 MNHNS, CDR2 SASEGT.

Many counts were recorded for this clonotype. This chain uses TRBV2 with TRBJ1-1, with a weak D call TRBD1 (6 bases). The CDR3 extends over 13 amino acids. V was cut by 6 bases and J by 1 base, with 9 bases left in between. In germline, CDR1 is SNHLY, CDR2 FYNNEI. The CDR3 reads CASRIQGNTEAFF. CDR3 nucleotides: TGTGCCAGCAGGATACAGGGGAACACTGAAGCTTTCTTT.

The chain employs TRBV7-9 and TRBJ2-7; D assignment may be TRBD1 or TRBD2 (5 bases each). The CDR3 length is 16 residues. The V gene's germline CDR1 is SEHNR and CDR2 FQNEAQ (reference sequence). Deletions cut 1 base from V and 7 bases from J, with 20 bases between. CDR3 protein: CASSLDGTKISWEQYF. The CDR3 bases are TGTGCCAGCAGCTTAGACGGGACCAAGATTTCCTGGGAGCAGTACTTC.

V gene TRBV6-1 combines with J gene TRBJ1-1; 8 bases align to TRBD1. After removal of 5 bases from V and 11 bases from J, the junction contained 13 bases not matched to a gene. CDR1 and CDR2 (germline): MNHNS, SASEGT. The CDR3 runs to 14 residues. CDR3 DNA: TGTGCCAGCAGTCTACAGGGGGAGCACTGGGAGGCTTTCTTT. Its translation is CASSLQGEHWEAFF.

The chain is built from TRBV20-1 and TRBJ2-6; D gene uncertain. The CDR3 length is 17 residues. Between the trimmed V and J ends, which lost 3 bases and 0 bases, there was a span of 15 bases. The germline V gene encodes CDR1 DFQATT and CDR2 SNEGSKA (reference sequence). The DNA of the CDR3 is TGCAGTGCTAGCGAACAGATTTTAAGCTCTGGGGCCAACGTCCTGACTTTC. The encoded protein is CSASEQILSSGANVLTF.

The CDR3 loop is CASSPTSGRAGEQYF. In DNA, the CDR3 is TGTGCCAGCAGCCCCACTAGCGGGAGGGCCGGGGAGCAGTACTTC. The chain carries TRBV14 and TRBJ2-7, with TRBD2 matching 13 bases. Germline CDR1 reads SGHDN; CDR2 reads FVKESK. This CDR3 has 15 amino acids. The V segment lost 4 bases and the J segment 7 bases; nucleotides outside the gene matches: 7.

The sample holds one count of this clonotype. Germline is not matched at one junction end, which may reflect a read error. V gene TRBV15 combines with J gene TRBJ2-1, with D possibly matching TRBD1 (6 bases). The CDR3 contains 15 residues. Looked up from germline, CDR1 is LNHNV and CDR2 is YYDKDF (reference sequence). Here the CDR3 reads CAASREAGALDEQFF. In nucleotides, the CDR3 is TGTGCCGCCAGCAGAGAGGCAGGGGCTTTGGATGAGCAGTTCTTC.

There are many counts of this clonotype. The chain is built from TRBV3-1 and TRBJ2-1, with unresolved D. CDR1 is LGHDT and CDR2 is YNNKEL in the germline V gene (reference sequence). The CDR3 spans 13 residues. Trimming cost V 4 bases and J 6 bases, with 10 bases left between them. CDR3 protein: CASSLSDGNEQFF. DNA of the CDR3: TGTGCCAGCAGCCTCTCCGACGGCAATGAGCAGTTCTTC.

A single count supports this clonotype. The V call is TRBV7-9, the J call TRBJ2-1; 9 bases match TRBD2. Unmatched junction bases numbered 14, after V lost 5 bases and J lost 6 bases. CDR1 is SEHNR and CDR2 is FQNEAQ in the germline V gene (reference sequence). The CDR3 length is 17 residues. The CDR3 DNA is TGTGCCAGCAGCCGTCTCCCCCTGGGCGGGAGGGGCAATGAGCAGTTCTTC. Protein: CASSRLPLGGRGNEQFF.

This clonotype was found many times. This chain uses TRBV7-9 with TRBJ2-7, with 7 bases identical to TRBD2. The CDR3 extends over 15 amino acids. CDR1 SEHNR and CDR2 FQNEAQ come from the germline V gene (reference sequence). The V segment lost 1 base and the J segment 0 bases; nucleotides outside the gene matches: 3. CDR3 coding DNA: TGTGCCAGCAGCTTAGTTCGGGAGGACTCCTACGAGCAGTACTTC. It specifies CASSLVREDSYEQYF.

This clonotype was detected many times. The rearrangement links TRBV3-1 to TRBJ2-1; unclear D gene. The CDR3 covers 14 residues. Germline V CDR1 and CDR2: LGHDT, YNNKEL (reference sequence). V was shortened by 2 bases and J by 5 bases, with 10 bases between the two germline ends. In nucleotides, the CDR3 is TGTGCCAGCAGCCAATCTGTGGGGAACAATGAGCAGTTCTTC. Translated, it gives CASSQSVGNNEQFF.

This clonotype was recorded at least ten times. This chain joins TRBV5-1 and TRBJ2-3, with 9 bases fitting TRBD2. The ends lost 7 bases at V and 4 bases at J; junction bases unmatched: 13. CDR1 and CDR2 from the germline V gene are SGHRS and YFSETQ. There are 16 residues in the CDR3. The CDR3 loop reads CASAPRGGRDADTQYF. In DNA, the CDR3 is TGCGCCAGCGCACCGCGGGGCGGGAGGGACGCAGATACGCAGTATTTT. The full variable domain, completed using reference TRBV5-1 and TRBJ2-3, is KAGVTQTPRYLIKTRGQQVTLSCSPISGHRSVSWYQQTPGQGLQFLFEYFSETQRNKGNFPGRFSGRQFSNSRSEMNVSTLELGDSALYLCASAPRGGRDADTQYFGPGTRLTVL.

This clonotype came up a few times. The chain is built from TRBV6-1 and TRBJ1-5; 7 bases align to TRBD1. This CDR3 has 12 amino acids. J gave up 6 bases and V 7 bases, and 3 bases lay outside the gene matches. Germline CDR1 and CDR2: MNHNS and SASEGT. The CDR3 sequence: CASTGGSQPQHF. The CDR3 DNA follows: TGTGCCAGCACAGGGGGGAGTCAGCCCCAGCATTTT.

The gene calls are TRBV19 and TRBJ2-1, with a tentative D call TRBD2 (5 bases). Germline lookup yields CDR1 LNHDA and CDR2 SQIVND (reference sequence). The V end lost 5 bases, the J end lost 9 bases, and 17 bases lay between the germline ends. The CDR3 is 14 residues long. In nucleotides, the CDR3 is TGTGCCAGTAGTCCCAGCGGCGGCTATGGTGAGCAGTTCTTC. Its translation is CASSPSGGYGEQFF. Filled out from reference TRBV19 and TRBJ2-1, the complete variable domain reads DGGITQSPKYLFRKEGQNVTLSCEQNLNHDAMYWYRQDPGQGLRLIYYSQIVNDFQKGDIAEGYSVSREKKESFPLTVTSAQKNPTAFYLCASSPSGGYGEQFFGPGTRLTVL.

Turning to this clonotype: This may be a read error: a much more frequent sequence differs by one nucleotide. The chain joins TRBV11-3 to TRBJ1-3; no clear D. Germline V gives CDR1 SGHNT, CDR2 YENEEA. The CDR3 contains 15 residues. The CDR3 sequence: CAGSLGGSSGNTIYF. CDR3 coding DNA: TGTGCCGGCAGCTTAGGCGGCAGCTCTGGAAACACCATATATTTT.

This clonotype was seen ten or more times. V gene TRBV7-9 combines with J gene TRBJ2-7, with D uncertain. The CDR3 has 13 residues. Germline values: CDR1 SEHNR, CDR2 FQNEAQ (reference sequence). Between the trimmed V and J ends, which lost 5 bases and 1 base, there was a span of 9 bases. CDR3 in amino acids: CASSLLGSYEQYF. The CDR3 region has the DNA TGTGCCAGCAGCCTTCTCGGATCCTACGAGCAGTACTTC.

The rearrangement uses TRBV4-2 and TRBJ2-5; D not certain. V lost 0 bases and J 0 bases, leaving 8 bases between the germline ends. Per the germline V gene, CDR1 is LGHNA and CDR2 is YNFKEQ. CDR3 length: 15 residues. The CDR3 coding sequence is TGTGCCAGCAGCCAAGACCCGCCAGACCAAGAGACCCAGTACTTC. It encodes CASSQDPPDQETQYF.

This clonotype came up a few times. The V gene is TRBV30, the J gene TRBJ2-1, with 10 nucleotides matching TRBD1. V shed 1 base, J shed 3 bases, and the junction held 6 bases outside the gene matches. CDR3 size: 16 residues. Germline loops: CDR1 GTSNPN, CDR2 SVGIG (reference sequence). Here the CDR3 reads CAWSAVRDRGYNEQFF. The CDR3 DNA follows: TGTGCCTGGAGTGCCGTCCGGGACAGGGGCTACAATGAGCAGTTCTTC.

Many counts were recorded for this clonotype. The chain carries TRBV30 and TRBJ1-1; TRBD1 aligns across 8 bases. Per germline, CDR1 GTSNPN and CDR2 SVGIG (reference sequence). This CDR3 is built from 12 residues. With 4 bases clipped from V and 5 bases from J, the junction kept 3 bases outside the gene matches. The CDR3 DNA reads as TGTGCCTGGAACAGGGGGGTGACTGAAGCTTTCTTT. Protein sequence: CAWNRGVTEAFF.

A word on this clonotype: A much more abundant neighbour one base away suggests this may be a read error. The chain couples TRBV7-8 to TRBJ1-2; 7 positions match TRBD1. There are 12 residues in the CDR3. Germline-derived CDR1 and CDR2 are SGHVS and FQNEAQ. Germline trimming cut 1 base from V and 8 bases from J; bases unmatched to any gene: 1. Here the CDR3 DNA reads TGTGCCAGCAGCTTAGTAGGGGGCGGCTACACCTTC. Translated: CASSLVGGGYTF.

In its sample, this clonotype was seen many times. The rearrangement uses TRBV6-1 and TRBJ1-2; TRBD1 might be the D (6 bases). Germline loops: CDR1 MNHNS, CDR2 SASEGT. Trimming cost V 4 bases and J 6 bases, with 18 bases left between them. This CDR3 has 15 residues. The CDR3 DNA reads as TGTGCCAGCAGTGCATCCGGCACAGGGATAGATGGCTACACCTTC. Amino acids: CASSASGTGIDGYTF.

This clonotype was observed a few times. V usage is TRBV4-3 and J usage is TRBJ2-1; 8 bases agree with TRBD2. Germline CDR1 and CDR2: LGHNA and YSLEER. The V and J ends lost 2 bases and 5 bases, in that order; junction bases with no gene match: 14. CDR3 length equals 18 residues. The CDR3 loop reads CASSQIIRKAGGHNEQFF. As DNA, the CDR3 is TGCGCCAGCAGCCAAATCATCCGGAAGGCGGGAGGACACAATGAGCAGTTCTTC.

This clonotype was picked up a small number of times. The rearrangement uses TRBV28 and TRBJ2-7; D is tentatively TRBD1 or TRBD2 (7 bases each). V lost 7 bases and J lost 0, with 22 bases in between. Germline loops: CDR1 MDHEN, CDR2 SYDVKM. The CDR3 runs to 17 residues. For the CDR3, the DNA is TGTGCCAGCAACCCATTAGGGGGCGGGAGCCTCTCCTACGAGCAGTACTTC. Translation: CASNPLGGGSLSYEQYF.